This T cell receptor (beta chain) was captured by sequencing in a study of cytotoxic CD8 clonotypes in ibrutinib-treated CLL. Germline V gene sequence: CDR1 SGHKS, CDR2 YYEKEE (reference sequence). There are 14 residues in the CDR3. Trimming removed 7 bases from V and 4 bases from J, with 15 bases in between. The repertoire was sequenced with immunoSEQ multiplex PCR; TCRdb's copy has only in-frame clones and lacks some. The repertoire includes about 130,000 clones, about 80% of them detected once, and more than 10% sits in the top ten. V is TRBV5-5 and J is TRBJ1-5, with a tentative D call TRBD1 (5 bases). The sequences come from PBMCs, collected after 12 months of ibrutinib treatment. This TCR was sampled from a human donor with chronic lymphocytic leukemia. The CDR3 here is CASSSQAGNQPQHF. In DNA, the CDR3 is TGTGCCAGCTCTTCACAGGCGGGGAATCAGCCCCAGCATTTT.